This T cell receptor (beta chain) was recorded in a study of blood T cells in healthy people across ages. For the second PCR, which ran for about 6 to 11 cycles, a sample-barcoded 5' primer and a J-beta primer mix were used. Template switching added a 12-random-nucleotide identifier to every cDNA molecule. TCRdb independently ran MiXCR on the 5' RACE reads; one entry per CDR3 protein. Of roughly 1.4 million distinct CDR3 sequences in the sample, approximately 59% were seen once. Whenever a sample was processed, at least 6.5 million PBMCs were isolated. Germline V gene lookup returns CDR1 SEHNR and CDR2 FQNEAQ (reference sequence). This CDR3 has 17 residues. Trimming cost V 5 bases and J 1 base, with 20 bases left between them.

The sequence came from a man in his late teens or twenties in good health. The sample consisted of blood. The genes are TRBV7-9 and TRBJ2-5, with D perhaps matching TRBD1 or TRBD2 (5 bases each). DNA for the CDR3: TGTGCCAGCAGCCAAGCCCTCCCGGGGCAGCTCCAAGAGACCCAGTACTTC. As protein: CASSQALPGQLQETQYF.